This T cell receptor beta chain was retrieved from a study of response to subunit inactivated influenza vaccine. Study-level points and caveats: That few new T cells are recruited by each seasonal influenza vaccination was the authors' suggestion.

TCRdb re-called the RT-PCR reads through MiXCR, storing one row per CDR3 protein. The table has approximately 730,000 distinct CDR3 sequences, approximately 15% seen once; the top ten hold less than 9%. Concerning this clonotype itself: Its antigen is not known.

Sequenced material: PBMCs from blood, taken 14 to 15 days before vaccination. The receptor was isolated from a man aged 45-60 years who received an inactivated influenza vaccine.

The CDR3, as DNA: TGTGCCAGCAGTTCATTTGGGGGTAGCGACATTCAGTACTTC. Translating gives CASSSFGGSDIQYF. This rearrangement joins TRBV27 to TRBJ2-4, with D perhaps being TRBD1 or TRBD2 (5 bases each). The V and J ends lost 4 bases and 8 bases respectively, with 15 bases between them. The CDR3 covers 14 residues. Germline V CDR1 and CDR2: MNHEY, SMNVEV (reference sequence).